The rows below give T cell receptor beta chains drawn from one sample of a study of blood T cell repertoires in COVID-19. The table came from immunoSEQ multiplex PCR; TCRdb's copy has only in-frame clones and leaves some out. Among around 13,000 clones, roughly 80% were seen once, and the ten largest hold roughly 25%. Sequencing was performed on peripheral blood. The receptors were sampled from a middle-aged man with active or convalescent COVID-19. Both conserved end residues are trimmed from each CDR3. Fields, in order: D gene, V gene, J gene, CDR3 protein. D genes are given only for firm matches.

>-|TRBV7-2|TRBJ1-1
ASSLAMGQNLEAF
>TRBD2|TRBV6-1|TRBJ2-1
ASSESSGSYNEQF
>TRBD1|TRBV29-1|TRBJ2-3
SVDRQGRSDTQY
>-|TRBV4-1|TRBJ2-3
ASSQAGTPVQY
>-|TRBV5-1|TRBJ2-1
ASSRTDPRNEQF
>-|TRBV2|TRBJ2-1
ASILTGRSLNEQF
>-|TRBV2|TRBJ2-1
ASSDRGRWQF
>TRBD2|TRBV9|TRBJ2-6
ASSPGLAGGHPGANVLT
>-|TRBV28|TRBJ1-5
ASSLRTGYGNQPQH
>TRBD1|TRBV10-3|TRBJ2-5
AISEGTGVGETQY
>TRBD2|TRBV7-8|TRBJ2-3
ASSKATSGRTDTQY
>TRBD2|TRBV7-2|TRBJ2-3
ASGYSGRTDTQY
>-|TRBV5-4|TRBJ2-3
ASSGGGAGATDTQY
>-|TRBV4-2|TRBJ1-1
ASTQTAMTTEAF
>-|TRBV7-8|TRBJ1-2
ASSATRGYGYT
>-|TRBV18|TRBJ1-3
ASSPTATIGNTIY
>-|TRBV29-1|TRBJ2-5
SVPPTSGQETQY
>-|TRBV7-6|TRBJ2-2
ASSSYTSQGLAGELF
>TRBD1|TRBV24-1|TRBJ2-3
ATSDSNDRGDTQY
>-|TRBV6-5|TRBJ1-5
ARTAGGGQPQH
>TRBD2|TRBV5-1|TRBJ2-2
ASSNRTSQTGELF
>-|TRBV19|TRBJ1-4
ASSIYRGTTNEKLF
>-|TRBV4-3|TRBJ2-1
ASSQGAGPNYNEQF
>TRBD1|TRBV30|TRBJ1-6
AWSTRGLGSPLH
>-|TRBV3-1/TRBV3-2|TRBJ2-7
ASSQVAEISGSYEQY
>-|TRBV5-6|TRBJ1-1
ASSLGGYNTEAF